This T cell receptor (beta chain) is from a study of identical twins. A single record per CDR3 protein comes from TCRdb applying MiXCR to the 5' RACE reads. In the table there are 500,000 or so distinct CDR3 sequences, 22% of which are singletons. The data were also submitted as part of a second study, on T cells expressing NK-cell markers. From that paper: For 5 to 7 donors, the dominant NKG2C+ clonotypes made up about 1.0-7.5% of their CD8+ T cells.

The TCR comes from a woman between 18 and 29 years old in good health. The sample consisted of CD4+ T cells sorted from blood.

The DNA for the CDR3 is TGTGCCAGCAGTTACAGCGGGCGGAACGGACAGGTCGGCGGTCCTGGGGCCAACGTCCTGACTTTC. Its protein is CASSYSGRNGQVGGPGANVLTF. This sequence joins TRBV6-2 or TRBV6-3 and TRBJ2-6; TRBD1 might be the D (7 bases). The CDR3 consists of 22 residues. V dropped 2 bases and J dropped 2 bases, with 28 bases sitting between them. CDR1 and CDR2 (germline): MNHEY, SVGEGT.